The rows below give T cell receptor beta chains drawn from one sample of a study of T-cell memory formation after mild COVID-19. TCRdb fed the 5' RACE reads into MiXCR, producing one record per CDR3 protein. The sample lists about 140,000 distinct CDR3 sequences, 11% to 15% occurring once. Sequencing input: PBMCs or a T cell subset sorted from them (not recorded which). Every receptor here comes from an adult woman who had mild COVID-19 (a few samples of this study predate the infection). Cell type and time point are not known. Both conserved end residues are part of each CDR3. The D gene is left open where the match is weak. Clone size is stated in some rows and not others, as once, few, many or a class when expanded.

>.|TRBJ2-7|TRBD2|TRBV11-2
TGTGCCAGCAGCCCGAGCCCGGGACTAAACTACGAGCAGTACTTC
CASSPSPGLNYEQYF
>.|TRBJ1-6|TRBD1|TRBV7-3
TGTGCCAGCAGCTGGGACAGGGGGTCACCCCTCCACTTT
CASSWDRGSPLHF
>few|TRBJ2-7|TRBD1|TRBV9
TGTGCCAGCAGCGCTACAGGGGGCTCAGGCTACGAGCAGTACTTC
CASSATGGSGYEQYF
>.|TRBJ2-1|TRBD2|TRBV7-9
TGTGCCAGCAGCTCCCAACTAGCGGGAGGGCCAGGGCATGAGCAGTTCTTC
CASSSQLAGGPGHEQFF
>.|TRBJ1-1|.|TRBV3-1
TGTGCCAGCAGCCAAGAATTAAGATCTGAAGCTTTCTTT
CASSQELRSEAFF
>few|TRBJ2-1|.|TRBV9
TGTGCCAGCACCGACATCCCCGACAGTCTCTACAATGAGCAGTTCTTC
CASTDIPDSLYNEQFF
>.|TRBJ2-5|.|TRBV28
TGTGCCAGCAGCCGAGTGGGGGATTTTCAAGAGACCCAGTACTTC
CASSRVGDFQETQYF
>.|TRBJ1-1|.|TRBV7-2
TGTGCCAGCAGCTTATATAAGGGATACGCTGAAGCTTTCTTT
CASSLYKGYAEAFF
>few|TRBJ2-1|.|TRBV6-1
TGTGCCAGCAGCCTAGGGTTCCCCCCGTTCTTC
CASSLGFPPFF
>.|TRBJ2-5|.|TRBV3-1
TGTGCCAGCAGCCAAGAAAGGGGGAGGGAAGAGACCCAGTACTTC
CASSQERGREETQYF
>.|TRBJ1-4|.|TRBV20-1
TGCAGTGCTAGATTCGAGAGGAATGAAAAACTGTTTTTT
CSARFERNEKLFF
>once|TRBJ2-3|TRBD1|TRBV11-1
TGTGCCAGCAGCCTCGGGACAGAGAGCACAGATACGCAGTATTTT
CASSLGTESTDTQYF
>.|TRBJ2-3|.|TRBV24-1
TGTGCCACCAGTGCGAGGGGATACACAGATACGCAGTATTTT
CATSARGYTDTQYF
>.|TRBJ1-4|.|TRBV15
TGTGCCACCAGCAGAGCTGGCGGGGCAACTAATGAAAAACTGTTTTTT
CATSRAGGATNEKLFF
>.|TRBJ2-2|TRBD1|TRBV7-9
TGTGCCAGCAGCTTAGGGGCCCTCTCGACAGGGGACACCGGGGAGCTGTTTTTT
CASSLGALSTGDTGELFF
>.|TRBJ1-4|TRBD1|TRBV7-9
TGTGCCAGCAGCTTAACCCGGACCGGGACAGGGATTGCAACTAATGAAAAACTGTTTTTT
CASSLTRTGTGIATNEKLFF
>.|TRBJ2-7|.|TRBV5-1
TGCGCCAGCAGCTTTCTCTCTTCAGTGGGTAGGAGCGGTAGCTCCTACGAGCAGTACTTC
CASSFLSSVGRSGSSYEQYF
>few|TRBJ2-7|TRBD2|TRBV7-2
TGTGCCACCCGGCCCAGCGGGATTTACGAGCAGTACTTC
CATRPSGIYEQYF
>many|TRBJ2-2|.|TRBV9
TGTGCCAGCAGCGTATTACTGCACGGGGAGCTGTTTTTT
CASSVLLHGELFF
>few|TRBJ2-5|.|TRBV2
TGTGCCAGCAGTGAGGGCCCTCAAGAGACCCAGTACTTC
CASSEGPQETQYF
>many|TRBJ2-2|.|TRBV4-3
TGCGCCAGCAGCCTAATCGTCCAGCCAGGACAATTTGTCGGGGAGCTGTTTTTT
CASSLIVQPGQFVGELFF
>many|TRBJ2-7|TRBD1|TRBV4-3
TGCGCCAGCAGCCAAGCTGAGGGGGCATCCTACGAGCAGTACTTC
CASSQAEGASYEQYF
>.|TRBJ2-4|.|TRBV9
TGTGCCAGCAGCGATAGGGGGAACATTCAGTACTTC
CASSDRGNIQYF
>.|TRBJ1-2|.|TRBV5-5
TGTGCCAGCAGCTTCGAGTGGGCGGTAAACTATGGCTACACCTTC
CASSFEWAVNYGYTF
>few|TRBJ2-7|.|TRBV29-1
TGCAGCGTTGCTCCGGTAGAACGGTCCTACGAGCAGTACTTC
CSVAPVERSYEQYF
>few|TRBJ2-3|.|TRBV7-9
TGTGCCAGCAGCTCGCGGAACGGACGAGATGTCACAGATACGCAGTATTTT
CASSSRNGRDVTDTQYF
>many|TRBJ2-2|.|TRBV4-3
TGCGCCAGCAGCCAAGATCGGTTAGCGGCGAACACCGGGGAGCTGTTTTTT
CASSQDRLAANTGELFF
>.|TRBJ1-5|.|TRBV7-9
TGTGCCAGCAGCTTAGCGGCGGGCAGGGGAGAGGGTCAGCCCCAGCATTTT
CASSLAAGRGEGQPQHF
>.|TRBJ2-3|TRBD2|TRBV6-5
TGTGCCAGCAGAGGCCTAGCGGCTAGCACAGATACGCAGTATTTT
CASRGLAASTDTQYF
>.|TRBJ2-7|.|TRBV24-1
TGTGCCACCAGTGATTTCGGCCAGTCGGGCCACGAGCAGTACTTC
CATSDFGQSGHEQYF
>few|TRBJ2-1|TRBD2|TRBV3-1
TGTGCCAGCAGCCAAGATGGAAGCGGGGGCCTATACAATGAGCAGTTCTTC
CASSQDGSGGLYNEQFF
>.|TRBJ2-3|TRBD1|TRBV5-1
TGCGCCAGCAGCTTCCCTCCAAGGGGGCACCGCACAGATACGCAGTATTTT
CASSFPPRGHRTDTQYF
>.|TRBJ2-7|TRBD2|TRBV19
TGTGCCAGTAGTATATCCATTAGCGGGAGCTATGAGCAGTACTTC
CASSISISGSYEQYF
>few|TRBJ2-1|.|TRBV7-8
TGTGCCAGCAGCCCAGGCGGGCCGTTGAACTACAATGAGCAGTTCTTC
CASSPGGPLNYNEQFF
>.|TRBJ2-1|TRBD2|TRBV12-3/TRBV12-4
TGTGCCAGCAGTTTTAGCGGGGGTGGTGAGCAGTTCTTC
CASSFSGGGEQFF
>few|TRBJ2-7|TRBD1|TRBV5-1
TGCGCCAGCAGCTTGGGGGTCAGGGGGAGCGAGCAGTACTTC
CASSLGVRGSEQYF
>few|TRBJ1-5|.|TRBV23-1
TGCGCCAGCAGTCAAGGTCTCCGGAACGAAAATCAGCCCCAGCATTTT
CASSQGLRNENQPQHF
>many|TRBJ2-1|TRBD2|TRBV18
TGTGCCAGCTTCTCCGGGACTAGCGGCTACAATGAGCAGTTCTTC
CASFSGTSGYNEQFF
>many|TRBJ2-7|.|TRBV15
TGTGCCACCAGCAGATCGGTGTCCTACGAGCAGTACTTC
CATSRSVSYEQYF
>.|TRBJ2-5|.|TRBV24-1
TGTGCCACCAGTGATTCGCCGGGTCAGTACTTC
CATSDSPGQYF
>many|TRBJ1-1|.|TRBV20-1
TGCAGTGCTAGAGTTCGGGCGAACACTGAAGCTTTCTTT
CSARVRANTEAFF
>few|TRBJ1-3|.|TRBV5-5
TGTGCCAGCAGCTTGGGGGGGTTCTCTGGAAACACCATATATTTT
CASSLGGFSGNTIYF
>.|TRBJ2-1|.|TRBV7-6
TGTGCCAGCAGCTTAGCGTTGGTTCCCTACAATGAGCAGTTCTTC
CASSLALVPYNEQFF
>few|TRBJ2-2|.|TRBV7-9
TGTGCCAGCAGAAATGGGGCAAAACGAGGGGAGCTGTTTTTT
CASRNGAKRGELFF
>.|TRBJ1-1|.|TRBV11-2
TGTGCCAGCAGCCGAAAGTGGGGACGGATGAACACTGAAGCTTTCTTT
CASSRKWGRMNTEAFF
>.|TRBJ2-2|TRBD1|TRBV5-5
TGTGCCAGCAAACCCGGACAGGGTTGGTCCGGGGAGCTGTTTTTT
CASKPGQGWSGELFF
>.|TRBJ2-1|.|TRBV6-5
TGTGCCAGCAGTTACTCGAAAGGGCATGAGCAGTTCTTC
CASSYSKGHEQFF
>few|TRBJ2-3|.|TRBV29-1
TGCAGCGTTGAACGTGGATTTGATAACACAGATACGCAGTATTTT
CSVERGFDNTDTQYF
>.|TRBJ2-7|.|TRBV10-3
TGTGCCATAACGGACACGATGAGCTACGAGCAGTACTTC
CAITDTMSYEQYF
>.|TRBJ2-7|TRBD1|TRBV19
TGTGCCAGTAGTATGACAGGGGGTCTGGACGAGCAGTACTTC
CASSMTGGLDEQYF
>few|TRBJ2-3|TRBD2|TRBV9
TGTGCCAGCAGCGTAGGAAATAGCGGGAGAAAAGGTGGAGATACGCAGTATTTT
CASSVGNSGRKGGDTQYF
>.|TRBJ2-7|.|TRBV10-3
TGTGCCATCAGTGACAGGGGCTACGAGCAGTACTTC
CAISDRGYEQYF
>.|TRBJ2-3|TRBD1|TRBV2
TGTGCCAGCAGTAACCCGGGACAGAGCACAGATACGCAGTATTTT
CASSNPGQSTDTQYF
>.|TRBJ1-5|TRBD1|TRBV30
TGTGCCTGGAGTACCGGACAGGGCCCCTTTTTTCAGCCCCAGCATTTT
CAWSTGQGPFFQPQHF